The 25 T cell receptor beta chains listed next were all sequenced from one sample in a study of cytomegalovirus exposure and HLA in healthy donors. The repertoire was sequenced with immunoSEQ multiplex PCR; TCRdb's copy has only in-frame clones and lacks some. This sample yields 200,000 to 250,000 clones, of which over 80% are seen a single time; about 0.95% belongs to the top ten. What was sequenced was PBMCs. The receptors were sampled from a woman younger than 35 in good health and CMV-seronegative.

This chain connects TRBV14 to TRBJ1-1; D perhaps matches TRBD1 (5 bases). The CDR3 runs 20 residues. V gave up 1 base and J gave up 3 bases, with 27 bases separating them. Per germline, CDR1 SGHDN and CDR2 FVKESK. This CDR3 is CASSQGVIARVVEDHTEAFF. The CDR3 bases are TGTGCCAGCAGCCAAGGAGTTATTGCCAGGGTAGTTGAGGATCACACTGAAGCTTTCTTT.

The sample holds a few counts of this clone. CDR3 loop: CAWFINTEAFF. The CDR3, as DNA: TGTGCCTGGTTTATAAACACTGAAGCTTTCTTT. This chain uses TRBV30 with TRBJ1-1; unclear D gene. The V and J ends lost 5 bases and 2 bases respectively, with 6 bases between them. The CDR3 length is 11 residues. CDR1 and CDR2 (germline): GTSNPN, SVGIG (reference sequence).

This chain links TRBV11-2 with TRBJ2-1, with D hard to call. The V end was cut by 0 bases, the J end by 10 bases, with 10 bases between. CDR1 is SGHAT and CDR2 is FQNNGV in the germline V gene. The CDR3 extends over 13 amino acids. CDR3 coding DNA: TGTGCCAGCAGCTTAGATCACTGGTCCGAGCAGTTCTTC. It codes for CASSLDHWSEQFF.

V usage is TRBV6-4 and J usage is TRBJ1-2; 11 nucleotides line up with TRBD1. Looked up from germline, CDR1 is MRHNA and CDR2 is SNTAGT. V lost 2 bases and J lost 5; bases outside the gene matches: 4. This CDR3 is built from 15 residues. CDR3 amino acids: CASSDRTGGYYGYTF. The CDR3 DNA follows: TGTGCCAGCAGTGACCGGACAGGGGGCTATTATGGCTACACCTTC.

CDR3 amino acids: CARSLDKTIDRVTVETQYF. In nucleotides, the CDR3 is TGTGCCAGAAGCTTAGACAAAACTATAGACAGGGTGACGGTAGAGACCCAGTACTTC. V is TRBV5-3 and J is TRBJ2-5; TRBD1 agrees at 7 bases. TRBV5-3 is an ORF, with its function uncertain. The CDR3 length is 19 residues. With 2 bases clipped from V and 4 bases from J, the junction kept 20 bases outside the gene matches.

This chain connects TRBV30 to TRBJ1-2, with 9 bases identical to TRBD1. The CDR3 runs 14 residues. V dropped 0 bases and J dropped 8; count of bases not matched to a gene: 7. Germline-derived CDR1 and CDR2 are GTSNPN and SVGIG (reference sequence). The CDR3 region has the DNA TGTGCCTGGAGTGTTGGACAGGGGTTGAGGGGCTACACCTTC. This codes for CAWSVGQGLRGYTF.

The chain couples TRBV5-4 to TRBJ2-1; TRBD2 is a possible D gene (5 bases). The germline gives CDR1 SGHNT, CDR2 YYREEE (reference sequence). V lost 4 bases, J lost 5 bases, and 13 bases lay in between. The CDR3 totals 14 residues. The CDR3 loop reads CASSPEVGNNEQFF. Written as DNA, the CDR3 is TGTGCCAGCAGCCCGGAGGTGGGAAACAATGAGCAGTTCTTC.

A few counts support this clone. This chain uses TRBV4-2 with TRBJ1-6; 8 positions agree with TRBD1. CDR1 and CDR2 (germline): LGHNA, YNFKEQ. The trim removed 0 bases at V and 9 bases at J, leaving 7 bases unmatched. The CDR3 is 16 residues long. CDR3 residues: CASSQDRGQGGSPLHF. As DNA, the CDR3 is TGTGCCAGCAGCCAAGATCGAGGACAGGGAGGTTCACCCCTCCACTTT.

This rearrangement joins TRBV7-8 to TRBJ2-5, with D possibly being TRBD2 (5 bases). V lost 1 base, J lost 2 bases, and 17 bases lay in between. The CDR3 runs to 17 residues. CDR1 and CDR2 (germline): SGHVS, FQNEAQ. CDR3 protein: CASSLVLPGIRQETQYF. DNA for the CDR3: TGTGCCAGCAGCTTAGTGCTCCCCGGGATCAGGCAAGAGACCCAGTACTTC.

The chain combines TRBV7-2 with TRBJ1-2, with D possibly being TRBD1 (5 bases). In germline, CDR1 is SGHTA, CDR2 FQGNSA. Trimming removed 5 bases from V and 4 bases from J, with 14 bases in between. The CDR3 runs 14 residues. The CDR3 DNA reads TGTGCCAGCAGCCTAGACAGTTCGAGCTATGGCTACACCTTC. Amino acid sequence: CASSLDSSSYGYTF.

The chain uses TRBV6-6 and TRBJ2-5; 7 bases match TRBD2. Per germline, CDR1 MNHNY and CDR2 SVGAGI (reference sequence). Germline trimming cut 5 bases from V and 1 base from J; bases unmatched to any gene: 10. This CDR3 is built from 16 residues. CDR3 in amino acids: CASSPGILAVQETQYF. The CDR3, as DNA: TGTGCCAGCAGTCCCGGGATTCTAGCGGTCCAAGAGACCCAGTACTTC.

The rearrangement uses TRBV5-1 and TRBJ1-3; no reliable D call. Looked up from germline, CDR1 is SGHRS and CDR2 is YFSETQ. Trimming took off 1 base at V and 0 bases at J, with 5 bases between the two ends. This CDR3 contains 14 residues. The CDR3, as DNA: TGCGCCAGCAGCTTGACTAACTCTGGAAACACCATATATTTT. Translation: CASSLTNSGNTIYF.

The gene calls are TRBV5-4 and TRBJ2-1; no definite D call. The CDR3 extends over 14 amino acids. Per germline, CDR1 SGHNT and CDR2 YYREEE (reference sequence). Trimming removed 3 bases at V and 5 bases at J, with 12 bases between. CDR3 sequence (DNA): TGTGCCAGCAGCTCCCGGCGAAGCGACAATGAGCAGTTCTTC. Amino acid sequence: CASSSRRSDNEQFF.

The rearrangement links TRBV30 to TRBJ1-5; D remains ambiguous. Trimming took 0 bases from V and 3 from J, leaving 18 bases between them. The germline gives CDR1 GTSNPN, CDR2 SVGIG (reference sequence). The CDR3 sequence is 17 residues long. The CDR3 nucleotides are TGTGCCTGGAGTGTACAAGAGGGAGGGCTACCCAATCAGCCCCAGCATTTT. The encoded protein is CAWSVQEGGLPNQPQHF.

This rearrangement joins TRBV7-9 to TRBJ1-1; TRBD1 might be the D (6 bases). Germline lookup yields CDR1 SEHNR and CDR2 FQNEAQ (reference sequence). Trimming pared 4 bases from V and 6 bases from J, leaving 12 bases between. The CDR3 has 13 residues. The chain's CDR3 is CASSWGRQAEAFF. For the CDR3, the DNA is TGTGCCAGCAGCTGGGGGCGACAGGCTGAAGCTTTCTTT.

The CDR3 nucleotides read TGTGCCAGCAGTTGGGACAGGGGGCAACGCTACAATGAGCAGTTCTTC. This encodes CASSWDRGQRYNEQFF. This chain links TRBV28 with TRBJ2-1, with 12 positions matching TRBD1. This CDR3 contains 16 residues. Germline-derived CDR1 and CDR2 are MDHEN and SYDVKM. The V segment lost 4 bases and the J segment 3 bases; nucleotides outside the gene matches: 4.

The chain recombines TRBV7-6 with TRBJ2-7; D call uncertain. The CDR3 consists of 13 residues. The germline gives CDR1 SGHVS, CDR2 FNYEAQ. V was shortened by 0 bases and J by 5 bases, with 8 bases between the two germline ends. In nucleotides, the CDR3 is TGTGCCAGCAGCTTAGCCCCTTTCGACGAGCAGTACTTC. Translation gives CASSLAPFDEQYF.

The genes are TRBV5-1 and TRBJ2-7; 8 bases are shared with TRBD2. This CDR3 has 16 residues. With 4 bases clipped from V and 3 bases from J, the junction kept 12 bases outside the gene matches. CDR1 is SGHRS, CDR2 YFSETQ, per germline. This CDR3 reads CASSPTRGEAVYEQYF. For the CDR3, the DNA is TGCGCCAGCAGCCCGACGCGGGGGGAGGCGGTCTACGAGCAGTACTTC.

V and J are TRBV6-5 and TRBJ1-1; the D gene is possibly TRBD1 (5 bases). V was clipped by 5 bases and J by 8 bases, with 15 bases between them. Germline V lookup: CDR1 MNHEY, CDR2 SVGAGI. The CDR3 runs to 13 residues. As DNA, the CDR3 is TGTGCCAGCAGTGACCTAGTTGGACAAGAAGCTTTCTTT. This codes for CASSDLVGQEAFF.

The chain joins TRBV27 to TRBJ1-1, with 9 bases matching TRBD1. Germline assignment: CDR1 MNHEY and CDR2 SMNVEV (reference sequence). The V and J ends lost 6 bases and 6 bases, in that order; junction bases with no gene match: 2. The CDR3 loop spans 12 amino acids. The CDR3 nucleotides are TGTGCCAGCAGCCGGACAGGGGCTGAAGCTTTCTTT. Its protein product is CASSRTGAEAFF.

V gene TRBV6-5 combines with J gene TRBJ1-1; 10 bases are a match to TRBD1. The germline V gene encodes CDR1 MNHEY and CDR2 SVGAGI. CDR3 length: 16 amino acids. The ends lost 0 bases at V and 5 bases at J; junction bases unmatched: 6. CDR3 nucleotides: TGTGCCAGCAGTTACTCGTTGACAGGGGGCGGAACTGAAGCTTTCTTT. It yields the protein CASSYSLTGGGTEAFF.

This clone was detected once. The chain joins TRBV27 to TRBJ2-7, with 12 bases lining up with TRBD2. The CDR3 has 17 amino acids. Germline loops: CDR1 MNHEY, CDR2 SMNVEV (reference sequence). With V trimmed by 3 bases and J by 2 bases, 8 bases remained unmatched. This CDR3 is CASSFLGLAGSPYEQYF. CDR3 DNA sequence: TGTGCCAGCAGTTTTTTGGGACTAGCGGGTTCCCCCTACGAGCAGTACTTC.

This chain's CDR3 is CASSPWTQGTEAFF. Here the CDR3 DNA reads TGTGCCAGTAGTCCCTGGACCCAGGGCACTGAAGCTTTCTTT. The chain employs TRBV19 and TRBJ1-1, with a weak D call TRBD1 (5 bases). Trimming left V 5 bases short and J 4 bases short, with 14 bases between. Germline CDR1 is LNHDA and CDR2 is SQIVND (reference sequence). The CDR3 is made up of 14 amino acids.

The chain joins TRBV5-1 to TRBJ2-3; 10 nucleotides line up with TRBD2. Germline V gene sequence: CDR1 SGHRS, CDR2 YFSETQ. J was trimmed by 0 bases and V by 4 bases; bases with no gene match: 5. CDR3 size: 16 residues. The CDR3 reads CASSGGLASSTDTQYF. In DNA form, the CDR3 reads TGCGCCAGCAGCGGGGGACTAGCGTCCAGCACAGATACGCAGTATTTT.

The V and J genes are TRBV7-2 and TRBJ2-2; TRBD1 matches 7 bases. The V gene's germline CDR1 is SGHTA and CDR2 FQGNSA. The CDR3 length is 16 residues. The trim removed 1 base at V and 5 bases at J, leaving 7 bases unmatched. The CDR3 region has the DNA TGTGCCAGCAGCTTAGTAACAGGGGCCGGGACCGGGGAGCTGTTTTTT. This sequence encodes CASSLVTGAGTGELFF.